This passage covers 23 T cell receptor beta chains from one sample sequenced in a study of blood T cell repertoires in COVID-19. The method was immunoSEQ multiplex PCR; TCRdb's version includes in-frame clones alone and lacks a portion of them. Of more than 65,000 clones in the sample, 83% were seen once. Sequenced: peripheral blood. The receptors here all came from a man in his forties or fifties with active COVID-19.

The chain links TRBV3-1 (or the pseudogene TRBV3-2) to TRBJ1-3, with a weak D call TRBD1 (6 bases). CDR3 length: 14 residues. Looked up from germline, CDR1 is LGHDT and CDR2 is YNNKEL (reference sequence). V lost 1 base, J lost 7 bases, and 11 bases lay in between. The CDR3 DNA sequence: TGTGCCAGCAGCCAAGTAGGGGGACGCAACACCATATATTTT. It is translated as CASSQVGGRNTIYF.

The V call is TRBV9, the J call TRBJ2-1; 9 bases align to TRBD2. The CDR3 is 15 residues long. Trimming at V came to 4 bases and at J to 6 bases, leaving 8 bases not matched to a gene. Germline V CDR1 and CDR2: SGDLS, YYNGEE. This CDR3 reads CASSPERGVINEQFF. The DNA for the CDR3 is TGTGCCAGCAGCCCAGAGCGGGGGGTTATCAATGAGCAGTTCTTC.

The V gene is TRBV2, the J gene TRBJ2-4, with 10 positions matching TRBD2. The CDR3 is 16 residues long. Germline assignment: CDR1 SNHLY and CDR2 FYNNEI. Trimming took 1 base from V and 0 from J; bases not matched to a gene: 0. The CDR3 sequence is CASSEGLAGAKNIQYF. CDR3 in DNA: TGTGCCAGCAGTGAAGGACTAGCGGGAGCCAAAAACATTCAGTACTTC. Full variable domain (remainder filled in from reference TRBV2 and TRBJ2-4): EPEVTQTPSHQVTQMGQEVILRCVPISNHLYFYWYRQILGQKVEFLVSFYNNEISEKSEIFDDQFSVERPDGSNFTLKIRSTKLEDSAMYFCASSEGLAGAKNIQYFGAGTRLSVL.

This sequence joins TRBV5-4 and TRBJ2-5, with D hard to call. Germline-derived CDR1 and CDR2 are SGHNT and YYREEE (reference sequence). There are 13 residues in the CDR3. The V and J ends lost 1 base and 3 bases respectively, with 7 bases between them. CDR3 coding DNA: TGTGCCAGCAGCTTGACTAATGAAGAGACCCAGTACTTC. Protein sequence: CASSLTNEETQYF.

V usage is TRBV5-1 and J usage is TRBJ2-3; TRBD2 matches 9 bases. Losses at the gene ends were 4 bases for V and 3 bases for J; bases not matched to a gene: 6. The CDR3 extends over 15 amino acids. Germline values: CDR1 SGHRS, CDR2 YFSETQ. The DNA for the CDR3 is TGCGCCAGCAGCCCGCGGGGGGGCGGGACAGATACGCAGTATTTT. This codes for CASSPRGGGTDTQYF.

Here the CDR3 DNA reads TGTGCCAGTAGAAGACTAGCGGGAGGGAACAATGAGCAGTTCTTC. Its protein product is CASRRLAGGNNEQFF. The chain links TRBV19 to TRBJ2-1, with 14 bases that match TRBD2. CDR1 is LNHDA and CDR2 is SQIVND in the germline V gene (reference sequence). Trimming removed 6 bases from V and 5 bases from J; junction bases left unmatched: 3. The CDR3 length is 15 residues.

This clone was seen a handful of times. This chain joins TRBV10-1 and TRBJ2-7; 16 bases fit TRBD2. V lost 7 bases and J lost 12; bases outside the gene matches: 18. The CDR3 loop spans 17 amino acids. Germline values: CDR1 WNHNN, CDR2 SYGVQD (reference sequence). In DNA, the CDR3 is TGCGCCAGCAAAGGGGGACTAGCGGGAGGGTTGGGGCCCTGTCGGTACTTC. Its translation is CASKGGLAGGLGPCRYF.

The rearrangement joins TRBV19 to TRBJ2-1; TRBD1 aligns across 9 bases. The CDR3 spans 13 residues. Per the germline V gene, CDR1 is LNHDA and CDR2 is SQIVND (reference sequence). With 11 bases clipped from V and 5 bases from J, the junction kept 7 bases outside the gene matches. The CDR3 protein is CASRDRAHNEQFF. CDR3 bases: TGTGCCTCCCGGGACAGGGCGCACAATGAGCAGTTCTTC.

The J gene is TRBJ2-7, the V gene TRBV28; 10 nucleotides line up with TRBD1. Germline loops: CDR1 MDHEN, CDR2 SYDVKM. The length of the CDR3 is 15 residues. V was pared by 4 bases and J by 9 bases, with 12 bases of the junction left unmatched. CDR3 amino acids: CASSSTPDRGQRQYF. DNA of the CDR3: TGTGCCAGCAGTTCCACTCCAGACAGGGGGCAACGGCAGTACTTC.

This chain joins TRBV19 and TRBJ1-1; no reliable D call. The CDR3 loop spans 12 amino acids. Deletions cut 8 bases from V and 9 bases from J, with 16 bases between. Looked up from germline, CDR1 is LNHDA and CDR2 is SQIVND (reference sequence). CDR3 protein: CASSPFVGQAFF. CDR3 sequence (DNA): TGTGCCAGTTCCCCGTTTGTGGGCCAAGCTTTCTTT.

This chain joins TRBV2 and TRBJ1-1; tentative D call: TRBD1 (6 bases). Deletions cut 7 bases from V and 3 bases from J, with 12 bases between. The CDR3 totals 13 residues. Per the germline V gene, CDR1 is SNHLY and CDR2 is FYNNEI. CDR3 residues: CASNTGRDTEAFF. The CDR3 region has the DNA TGTGCCAGCAACACAGGGAGGGACACTGAAGCTTTCTTT.

The chain couples TRBV5-1 to TRBJ1-1, with a weak D call TRBD1 (5 bases). From germline, CDR1 is SGHRS and CDR2 YFSETQ. CDR3 size: 12 residues. The V gene lost 4 bases and the J gene lost 7 bases, with 11 bases spanning the gap. The CDR3 region is CASSPSDSEAFF. The CDR3 DNA sequence: TGCGCCAGCAGCCCGTCTGACAGTGAAGCTTTCTTT.

The rearrangement joins TRBV3-1 (or the pseudogene TRBV3-2) to TRBJ2-2, with TRBD2 as a possible D gene (5 bases). Germline assignment: CDR1 LGHDT and CDR2 YNNKEL (reference sequence). The CDR3 totals 16 residues. V lost 1 base to trimming and J lost 4 bases, with 13 bases between them. The CDR3 region is CASSQGRAGTTGELFF. CDR3 DNA sequence: TGTGCCAGCAGCCAAGGGCGGGCTGGTACCACCGGGGAGCTGTTTTTT.

The gene calls are TRBV5-6 and TRBJ2-1; TRBD2 aligns across 14 bases. The junction had 3 bases not matched to a gene; V was cut back by 2 bases and J by 2 bases. The germline gives CDR1 SGHDT, CDR2 YYEEEE. The CDR3 loop spans 17 amino acids. The CDR3, as DNA: TGTGCCAGCAGCTTACTGACTAGCGGGAGGGCCTACAATGAGCAGTTCTTC. Protein sequence: CASSLLTSGRAYNEQFF.

This chain connects TRBV10-3 to TRBJ1-1, with 8 bases matching TRBD1. The CDR3 extends over 13 amino acids. CDR1 is ENHRY, CDR2 SYGVKD, per germline. The ends lost 2 bases at V and 11 bases at J; junction bases unmatched: 7. The chain's CDR3 is CAISEGQGAFAFF. CDR3 in DNA: TGTGCCATCAGTGAGGGGCAGGGGGCGTTCGCTTTCTTT.

The CDR3 nucleotides are TGTGCCAGCGGTAGTGGAGTTTGGGAGACCCAGTACTTC. Translating gives CASGSGVWETQYF. V usage is TRBV28 and J usage is TRBJ2-5; no clear D gene. V lost 8 bases and J lost 5, with 15 bases in between. CDR3 length: 13 residues. Germline-derived CDR1 and CDR2 are MDHEN and SYDVKM.

V gene TRBV6-5 combines with J gene TRBJ1-1; 7 nucleotides match TRBD1. The CDR3 runs 15 residues. Germline CDR1 reads MNHEY; CDR2 reads SVGAGI. V lost 6 bases, J lost 3 bases, and 10 bases stayed unmatched. Written as DNA, the CDR3 is TGTGCCAGCAGCCCCGCAGGGGGTCATCACACTGAAGCTTTCTTT. Translation: CASSPAGGHHTEAFF.

This clone was detected only once. The chain links TRBV6-1 to TRBJ1-5; tentatively, D is TRBD1 (5 bases). The CDR3 contains 17 residues. The germline CDR1 and CDR2 sequences are MNHNS and SASEGT. Trimming shortened V by 0 bases and J by 2 bases, and 14 bases separated the two germline ends. The CDR3 DNA follows: TGTGCCAGCAGTGAAGCGCTGGGGGGAAGAGGCAATCAGCCCCAGCATTTT. The encoded protein is CASSEALGGRGNQPQHF.

This chain joins TRBV5-1 and TRBJ1-3; D gene uncertain. The CDR3 totals 15 residues. Germline V gene data show CDR1 as SGHRS and CDR2 as YFSETQ. V lost 4 bases and J lost 2, with 13 bases in between. The CDR3, as DNA: TGCGCCAGCAGCCACCGGGGAGACACTGGAAACACCATATATTTT. Encoded protein: CASSHRGDTGNTIYF.

The V call is TRBV5-4, the J call TRBJ1-1, with D perhaps TRBD1 (6 bases). In germline, CDR1 is SGHNT, CDR2 YYREEE (reference sequence). The CDR3 consists of 16 residues. V was cut by 0 bases and J by 3 bases, with 15 bases left in between. CDR3 loop: CASSLGGNRDDTEAFF. In nucleotides, the CDR3 is TGTGCCAGCAGCTTGGGGGGCAACAGGGATGACACTGAAGCTTTCTTT.

J is TRBJ1-1 and V is TRBV5-1, with 9 positions matching TRBD1. V gave up 3 bases and J gave up 6 bases; unmatched junction bases: 9. From germline, CDR1 is SGHRS and CDR2 YFSETQ. The CDR3 sequence is 15 residues long. The CDR3 bases are TGCGCCAGCAGCTCAACTCGGACAGGGGAGGCTGAAGCTTTCTTT. This encodes CASSSTRTGEAEAFF.

On this clone itself: The same CDR3 also results from other DNA sequences found in this sample. The chain joins TRBV21-1 to TRBJ1-1; the listed D gene, TRBD1, was not tested against the DNA. TRBV21-1 is shown as a pseudogene. The CDR3 spans 17 residues. The CDR3 is CASSSRDRRGGDAEAFF. The DNA for the CDR3 is TGTGCCAGCAGCAGCCGGGACAGGCGAGGGGGTGATGCCGAAGCTTTCTTT.

This clone has a single count. The V and J genes are TRBV5-8 and TRBJ1-4; TRBD1 agrees at 7 bases. The V gene end was trimmed by 5 bases and the J gene end by 8 bases; junction bases not matched to a gene: 12. Germline CDR1 and CDR2: SGHTS and YDEGEE. This CDR3 has 15 residues. CDR3 sequence reads: CASSRRRGPREKLFF. As DNA, the CDR3 is TGTGCCAGCAGTCGCAGAAGGGGGCCTCGCGAAAAACTGTTTTTT.